This TCR beta chain emerged from a study of T cells after yellow fever vaccination. The overall study: Fractions of low cell number were prepared using SMART-Seq v4 Ultra Low Input.

The CDR3 runs 15 residues. Germline CDR1 is MNHEY and CDR2 is SVGAGI. Trimming removed 2 bases from V and 0 bases from J, with 10 bases in between. Details on this clonotype: The antigen remains undetermined.

Study results and limitations: Weaker in magnitude, the secondary response showed a faster peak on day 5 versus 15. Only a small proportion of the clonotypes turned up in both the CD4 and the CD8 compartments, likely arising from convergent recombination.

A universal primer site and UMIs were added as TCR cDNA was made by 5'RACE template switching. MiXCR was run by TCRdb on the 5' RACE reads, yielding one entry per CDR3 protein. The repertoire consists of about 340,000 distinct CDR3 sequences, with around 12% occurring once and the leading ten covering 3.2%. V and J are TRBV6-5 and TRBJ1-1, with D hard to call. The specimen comprised CD4+ T cells sorted from PBMCs, sampled 15 days after the yellow fever booster vaccination. The sequence derives from a man aged 18 to 30 who received the YFV17D yellow fever vaccine. CDR3 protein: CASSYNRLLNTEAFF. CDR3 coding DNA: TGTGCCAGCAGTTACAATCGGCTACTGAACACTGAAGCTTTCTTT.